This entry is about one T cell receptor (beta chain). No antigen is known for it. This sample stems from a study of T cell responses to AZD1222 COVID-19 vaccine. General study findings and limits: Spike-specific TCR depth and breadth grew after two AZD1222 doses. Repertoire samples came only from after the peak T cell response.

Produced via immunoSEQ multiplex PCR; TCRdb's table is partial and in-frame only. Altogether around 88,000 clones are present, roughly 90% being singletons, with the ten largest covering around 5.8%. The V end was cut by 0 bases, the J end by 0 bases, with 8 bases between. CDR3 length equals 16 residues. Germline CDR1 is LGHNA and CDR2 is YNFKEQ. The source was peripheral blood, collected on day 0 of AZD1222 vaccination. The receptor's source is an adult in good health. This rearrangement joins TRBV4-2 to TRBJ1-4; D is unclear. The CDR3 coding sequence is TGTGCCAGCAGCCAAGAGGGGTTTGCAACTAATGAAAAACTGTTTTTT. Amino acid sequence: CASSQEGFATNEKLFF.